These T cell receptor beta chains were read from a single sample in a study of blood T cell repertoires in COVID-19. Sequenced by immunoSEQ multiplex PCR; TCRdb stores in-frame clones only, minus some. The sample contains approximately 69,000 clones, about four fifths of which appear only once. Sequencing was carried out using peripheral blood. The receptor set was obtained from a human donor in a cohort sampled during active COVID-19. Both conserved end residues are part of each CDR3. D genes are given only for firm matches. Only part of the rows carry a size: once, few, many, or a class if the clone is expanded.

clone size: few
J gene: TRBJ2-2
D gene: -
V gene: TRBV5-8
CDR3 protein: CASSRTAGGTGELFF
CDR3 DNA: TGTGCCAGCAGTAGAACAGCGGGCGGAACCGGGGAGCTGTTTTTT

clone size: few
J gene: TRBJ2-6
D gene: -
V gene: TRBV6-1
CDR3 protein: CASSGPQGDGANVLTF
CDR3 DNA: TGTGCCAGCAGTGGACCACAGGGCGACGGGGCCAACGTCCTGACTTTC

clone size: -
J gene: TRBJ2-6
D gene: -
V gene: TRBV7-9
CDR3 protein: CASSDRSSSGANVLTF
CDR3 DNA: TGTGCCAGCAGCGACAGGAGCTCTTCTGGGGCCAACGTCCTGACTTTC

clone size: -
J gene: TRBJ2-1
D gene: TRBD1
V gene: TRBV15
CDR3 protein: CATSRWDSEQFF
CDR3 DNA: TGTGCCACCAGCCGTTGGGACAGCGAGCAGTTCTTC

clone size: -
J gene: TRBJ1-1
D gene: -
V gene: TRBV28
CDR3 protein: CASGSPAMNTEAFF
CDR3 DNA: TGTGCCAGCGGTTCCCCTGCGATGAACACTGAAGCTTTCTTT

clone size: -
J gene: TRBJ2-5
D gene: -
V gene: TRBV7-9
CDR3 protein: CASSLEAGKETQYF
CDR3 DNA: TGTGCCAGCAGCTTAGAGGCAGGGAAAGAGACCCAGTACTTC

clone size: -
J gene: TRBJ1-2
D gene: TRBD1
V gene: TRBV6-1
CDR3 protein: CASSEVQGGYGYTF
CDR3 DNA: TGTGCCAGCAGTGAAGTTCAGGGGGGTTATGGCTACACCTTC

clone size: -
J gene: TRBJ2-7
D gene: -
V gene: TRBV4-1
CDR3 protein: CASSQEGQGYEQYF
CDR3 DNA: TGCGCCAGCAGCCAAGAAGGGCAGGGGTACGAGCAGTACTTC

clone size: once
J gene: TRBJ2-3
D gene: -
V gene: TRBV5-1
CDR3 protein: CASSGLARYTQYF
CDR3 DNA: TGCGCCAGCAGTGGGCTAGCGCGTTATACGCAGTATTTT

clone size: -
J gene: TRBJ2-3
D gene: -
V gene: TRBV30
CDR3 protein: CAWSDIRGSSTDTQYF
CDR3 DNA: TGTGCCTGGAGTGATATTAGGGGGTCCAGCACAGATACGCAGTATTTT

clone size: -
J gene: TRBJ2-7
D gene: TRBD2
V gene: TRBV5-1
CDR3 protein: CASSFFGISGESAYEQYF
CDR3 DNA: TGCGCCAGCAGCTTTTTCGGGATTAGCGGGGAAAGCGCCTACGAGCAGTACTTC

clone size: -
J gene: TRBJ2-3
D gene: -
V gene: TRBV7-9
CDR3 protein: CASSSGVTQYF
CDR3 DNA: TGTGCCAGCAGCTCGGGAGTTACGCAGTATTTT

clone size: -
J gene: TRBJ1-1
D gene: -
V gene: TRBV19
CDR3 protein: CASSSKNLVSGEAFF
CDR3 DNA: TGTGCCAGTAGTTCCAAGAACCTTGTTAGTGGTGAAGCTTTCTTT

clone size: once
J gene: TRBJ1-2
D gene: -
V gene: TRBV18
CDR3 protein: CASSLNYGYTF
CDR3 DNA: TGTGCCAGCTCACTAAACTATGGCTACACCTTC